The 10 T cell receptor beta chains below were found in one sample sequenced in a study of blood T cell repertoires in COVID-19. The repertoire was sequenced with immunoSEQ multiplex PCR; TCRdb's copy has only in-frame clones and lacks some. The sample contains about 300,000 clones, 80% to 90% of which appear only once. Sequencing input: PBMCs or T cells enriched from blood (not recorded which). The source is a man aged 25 to 40 who had recovered from COVID-19.

This clone was seen once. The rearrangement uses TRBV24-1 and TRBJ1-1; possibly TRBD1 for D (6 bases). This CDR3 contains 13 residues. Germline CDR1 is KGHDR and CDR2 is SFDVKD. With 6 bases removed from V and 10 bases from J, the gap between germline ends came to 17 bases. The CDR3 is CATSQGSLGAAFF. CDR3 nucleotides: TGTGCCACCAGTCAGGGGTCCCTGGGGGCAGCTTTCTTT.

This clone is a singleton in its sample. This rearrangement joins TRBV3-1 (or the pseudogene TRBV3-2) to TRBJ1-5; a weak D match, TRBD1 (5 bases). Trimming removed 1 base from V and 9 bases from J, with 7 bases in between. Germline-derived CDR1 and CDR2 are LGHDT and YNNKEL (reference sequence). CDR3 length equals 12 residues. In DNA form, the CDR3 reads TGTGCCAGCAGCCAAGGGGGCGGGCCCCAGCATTTT. This codes for CASSQGGGPQHF.

The rearrangement uses TRBV5-5 and TRBJ2-6, with no clear D. V lost 4 bases to trimming and J lost 3 bases, with 8 bases between them. Germline V gene sequence: CDR1 SGHKS, CDR2 YYEKEE (reference sequence). The CDR3 totals 14 residues. The CDR3 bases are TGTGCCAGCAGCGTTGGCGGTGGGGCCAACGTCCTGACTTTC. It yields the protein CASSVGGGANVLTF.

This rearrangement joins TRBV19 to TRBJ2-5; 9 bases align to TRBD1. The CDR3 length is 15 residues. Germline-derived CDR1 and CDR2 are LNHDA and SQIVND (reference sequence). With V trimmed by 5 bases and J by 6 bases, 10 bases remained unmatched. The CDR3 protein is CASSVGTGSRKTQYF. The CDR3 DNA sequence: TGTGCCAGTAGTGTCGGGACAGGGTCGAGAAAGACCCAGTACTTC.

J is TRBJ1-1 and V is TRBV12-3 or TRBV12-4, with unresolved D. The CDR3 has 12 residues. The V gene lost 6 bases and the J gene lost 11 bases, with 16 bases spanning the gap. CDR3: CASSKRERDAFF. CDR3 bases: TGTGCCAGCAGCAAGAGGGAAAGGGATGCTTTCTTT.

A remark on this clone: Germline is not matched at one junction end, which may reflect a read error. This chain links TRBV11-2 with TRBJ2-3; D may be TRBD2 (6 bases). The CDR3 has 13 residues. Germline V gene data show CDR1 as SGHAT and CDR2 as FQNNGV. CDR3 sequence: CASTLAGTDTQYF. CDR3 nucleotides: TGTGCCAGCACCTTAGCGGGCACAGATACGCAGTATTTT.

The chain couples TRBV2 to TRBJ1-2; possible D gene TRBD1, 5 bases. CDR1 is SNHLY, CDR2 FYNNEI, per germline. V lost 7 bases, J lost 4 bases, and 13 bases lay in between. This CDR3 spans 13 amino acids. CDR3 sequence reads: CASTLGRAYGYTF. For the CDR3, the DNA is TGTGCCAGCACTCTAGGCAGGGCCTATGGCTACACCTTC.

This chain uses TRBV7-8 with TRBJ1-3, with D unclear. From germline, CDR1 is SGHVS and CDR2 FQNEAQ. This CDR3 comprises 15 residues. Deletions cut 1 base from V and 0 bases from J, with 7 bases between. The CDR3 protein is CASSLGGFSGNTIYF. DNA of the CDR3: TGTGCCAGCAGCTTAGGCGGATTCTCTGGAAACACCATATATTTT.

The chain carries TRBV4-3 and TRBJ2-2, with 9 bases matching TRBD2. CDR1 is LGHNA and CDR2 is YSLEER in the germline V gene. The V gene end was trimmed by 1 base and the J gene end by 3 bases; junction bases not matched to a gene: 3. The CDR3 sequence is 16 residues long. CDR3 protein: CASSQGRGGDTGELFF. The CDR3 nucleotides are TGCGCCAGCAGCCAAGGGCGGGGGGGCGACACCGGGGAGCTGTTTTTT.

This clone is a singleton in its sample. CDR3 protein: CAWKHGTKGGYTF. CDR3 DNA sequence: TGTGCCTGGAAGCACGGGACAAAGGGGGGCTACACCTTC. This chain links TRBV30 with TRBJ1-2, with D perhaps TRBD1 (6 bases). Germline-derived CDR1 and CDR2 are GTSNPN and SVGIG (reference sequence). The CDR3 contains 13 residues. V lost 4 bases to trimming and J lost 8 bases, with 17 bases between them.